This T cell receptor (beta chain) was sequenced during a study of blood T cell repertoires in COVID-19. The overall study: T cells, B-cell-depleted T cells, or PBMCs provided the cDNA or gDNA that served as material.

Authors' processing steps: Estimates of nucleated cell counts were drawn from the amplification of reference gene primers. The table came from immunoSEQ multiplex PCR; TCRdb's copy has only in-frame clones and leaves some out. V and J calls and clone size come straight from that table; D and trimming were deduced from the DNA. The sample carries 150,000 or so clones, 85% to 90% recorded once. The sample taken for sequencing was peripheral blood. This TCR was recovered from a man older than 75 with acute or convalescent COVID-19.

In nucleotides, the CDR3 is TGTGCCTGGAACACCAGGCACTATGGCTACACCTTC. Translated, it gives CAWNTRHYGYTF. This sequence joins TRBV30 and TRBJ1-2, with D unclear. The CDR3 is made up of 12 amino acids. With 4 bases removed from V and 3 bases from J, the gap between germline ends came to 9 bases. Germline CDR1 GTSNPN, CDR2 SVGIG (reference sequence).